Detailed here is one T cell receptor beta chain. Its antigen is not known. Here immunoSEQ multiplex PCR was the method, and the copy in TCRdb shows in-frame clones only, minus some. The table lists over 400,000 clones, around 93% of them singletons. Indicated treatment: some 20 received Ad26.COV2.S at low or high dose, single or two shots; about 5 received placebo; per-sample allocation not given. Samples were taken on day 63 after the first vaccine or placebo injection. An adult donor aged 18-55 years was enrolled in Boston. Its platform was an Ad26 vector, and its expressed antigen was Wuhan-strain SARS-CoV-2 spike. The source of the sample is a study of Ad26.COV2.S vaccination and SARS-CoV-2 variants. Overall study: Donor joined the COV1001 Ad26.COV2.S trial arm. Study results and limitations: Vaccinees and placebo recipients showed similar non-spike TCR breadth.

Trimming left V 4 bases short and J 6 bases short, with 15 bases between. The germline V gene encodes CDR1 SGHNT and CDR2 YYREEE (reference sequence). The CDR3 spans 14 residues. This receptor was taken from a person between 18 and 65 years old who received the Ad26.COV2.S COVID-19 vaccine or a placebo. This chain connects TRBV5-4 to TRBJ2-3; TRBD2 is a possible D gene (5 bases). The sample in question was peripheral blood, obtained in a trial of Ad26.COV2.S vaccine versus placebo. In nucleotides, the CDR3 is TGTGCCAGCAGCCTTCGGACTTACCCCGATACGCAGTATTTT. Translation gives CASSLRTYPDTQYF.